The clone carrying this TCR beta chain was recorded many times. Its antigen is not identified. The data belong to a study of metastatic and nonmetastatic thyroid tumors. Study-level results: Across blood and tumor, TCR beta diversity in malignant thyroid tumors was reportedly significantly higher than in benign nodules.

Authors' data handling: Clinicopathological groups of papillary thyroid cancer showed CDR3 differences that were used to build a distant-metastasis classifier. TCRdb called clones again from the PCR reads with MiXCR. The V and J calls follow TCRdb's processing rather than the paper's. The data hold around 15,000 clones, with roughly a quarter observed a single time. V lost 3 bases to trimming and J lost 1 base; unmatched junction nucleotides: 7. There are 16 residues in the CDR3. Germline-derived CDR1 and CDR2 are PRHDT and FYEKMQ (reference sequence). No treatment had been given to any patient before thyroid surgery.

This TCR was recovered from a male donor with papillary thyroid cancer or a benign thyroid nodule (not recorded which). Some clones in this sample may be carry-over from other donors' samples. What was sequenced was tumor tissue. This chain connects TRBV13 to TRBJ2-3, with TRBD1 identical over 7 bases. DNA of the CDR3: TGTGCCAGCAGCTTGGTAACAGGGGACGGCACAGATACGCAGTATTTT. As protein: CASSLVTGDGTDTQYF.